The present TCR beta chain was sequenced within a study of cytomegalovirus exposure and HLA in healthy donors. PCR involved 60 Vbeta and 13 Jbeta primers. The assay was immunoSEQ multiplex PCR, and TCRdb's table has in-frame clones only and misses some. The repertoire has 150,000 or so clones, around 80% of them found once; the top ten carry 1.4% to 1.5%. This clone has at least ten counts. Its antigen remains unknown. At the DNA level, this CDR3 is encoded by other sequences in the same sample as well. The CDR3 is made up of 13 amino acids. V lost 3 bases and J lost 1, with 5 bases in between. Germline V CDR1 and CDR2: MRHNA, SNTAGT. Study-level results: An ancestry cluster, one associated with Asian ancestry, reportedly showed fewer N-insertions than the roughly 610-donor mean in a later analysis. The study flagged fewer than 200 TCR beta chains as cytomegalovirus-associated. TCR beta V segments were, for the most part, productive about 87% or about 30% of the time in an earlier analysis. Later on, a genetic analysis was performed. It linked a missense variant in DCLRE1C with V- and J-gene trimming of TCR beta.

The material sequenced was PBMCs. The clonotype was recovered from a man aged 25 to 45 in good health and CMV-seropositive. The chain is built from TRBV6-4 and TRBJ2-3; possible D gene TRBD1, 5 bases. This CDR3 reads CASSEGGTDTQYF. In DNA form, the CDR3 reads TGTGCCAGCAGTGAAGGGGGCACAGATACGCAGTATTTT.